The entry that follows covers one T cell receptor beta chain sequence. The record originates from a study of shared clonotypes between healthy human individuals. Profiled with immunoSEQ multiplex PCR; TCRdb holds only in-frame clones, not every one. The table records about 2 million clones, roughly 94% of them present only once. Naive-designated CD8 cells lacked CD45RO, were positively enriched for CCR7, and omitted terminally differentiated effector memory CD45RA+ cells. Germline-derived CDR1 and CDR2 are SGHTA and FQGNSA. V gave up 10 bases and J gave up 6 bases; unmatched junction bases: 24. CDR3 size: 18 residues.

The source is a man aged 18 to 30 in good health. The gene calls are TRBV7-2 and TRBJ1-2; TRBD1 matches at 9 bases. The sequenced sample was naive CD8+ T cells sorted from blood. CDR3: CAISPGQGHPWDLNGYTF. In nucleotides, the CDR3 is TGTGCCATCTCGCCGGGACAGGGCCATCCCTGGGATCTTAATGGCTACACCTTC.